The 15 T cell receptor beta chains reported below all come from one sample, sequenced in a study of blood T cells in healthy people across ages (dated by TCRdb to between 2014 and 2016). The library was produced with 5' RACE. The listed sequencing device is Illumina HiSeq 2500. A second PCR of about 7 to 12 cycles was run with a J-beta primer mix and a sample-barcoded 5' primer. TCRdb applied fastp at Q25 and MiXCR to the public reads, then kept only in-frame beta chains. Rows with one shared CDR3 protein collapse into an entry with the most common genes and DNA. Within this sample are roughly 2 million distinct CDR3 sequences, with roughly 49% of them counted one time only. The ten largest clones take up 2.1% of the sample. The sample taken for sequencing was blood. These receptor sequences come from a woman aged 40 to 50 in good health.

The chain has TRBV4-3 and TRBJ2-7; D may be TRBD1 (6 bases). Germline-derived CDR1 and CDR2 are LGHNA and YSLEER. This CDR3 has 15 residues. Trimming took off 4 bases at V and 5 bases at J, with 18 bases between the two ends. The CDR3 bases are TGCGCCAGCAGCCCCGGGACATCGCAGTTACACGAGCAGTACTTC. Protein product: CASSPGTSQLHEQYF.

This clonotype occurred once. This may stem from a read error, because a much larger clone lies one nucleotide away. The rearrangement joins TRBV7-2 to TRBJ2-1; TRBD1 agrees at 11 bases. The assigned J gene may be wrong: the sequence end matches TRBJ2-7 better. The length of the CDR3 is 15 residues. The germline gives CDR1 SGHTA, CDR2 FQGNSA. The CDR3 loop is CASSFPGQGVDEQYF. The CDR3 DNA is TGTGCCAGCAGCTTTCCGGGACAGGGGGTAGATGAGCAGTACTTC.

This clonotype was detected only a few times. DNA for the CDR3: TGTGCCAGCCACGTAAACCGACCAGGGGGCCAAGAGACCCAGTACTTC. Amino acid sequence: CASHVNRPGGQETQYF. This rearrangement joins TRBV18 to TRBJ2-5; 7 nucleotides agree with TRBD1. The CDR3 is 16 residues long. Per germline, CDR1 KGHSH and CDR2 LQKENI. The V gene end was trimmed by 8 bases and the J gene end by 1 base; junction bases not matched to a gene: 13.

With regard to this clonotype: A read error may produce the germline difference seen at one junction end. CDR3 amino acids: CSARARGKGNQPRHF. The CDR3, as DNA: TGCAGTGCTAGAGCGAGGGGTAAGGGCAATCAGCCCCGGCATTTT. The V gene is TRBV20-1, the J gene TRBJ1-5, with a weak D call TRBD1 (5 bases). The CDR3 is 15 amino acids. Germline CDR1 DFQATT, CDR2 SNEGSKA (reference sequence).

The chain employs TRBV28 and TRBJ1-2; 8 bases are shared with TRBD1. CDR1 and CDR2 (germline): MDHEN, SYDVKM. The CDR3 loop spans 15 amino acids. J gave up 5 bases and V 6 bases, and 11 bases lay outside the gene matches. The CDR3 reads CASSDIGQGLYGYTF. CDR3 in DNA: TGTGCCAGCAGCGATATCGGACAGGGCCTTTATGGCTACACCTTC.

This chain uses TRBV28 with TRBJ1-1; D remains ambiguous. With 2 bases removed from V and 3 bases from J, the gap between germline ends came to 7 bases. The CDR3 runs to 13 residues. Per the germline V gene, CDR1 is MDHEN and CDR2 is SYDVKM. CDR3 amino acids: CASSLNRHTEAFF. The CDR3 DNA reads TGTGCCAGCAGTTTAAATAGACACACTGAAGCTTTCTTT.

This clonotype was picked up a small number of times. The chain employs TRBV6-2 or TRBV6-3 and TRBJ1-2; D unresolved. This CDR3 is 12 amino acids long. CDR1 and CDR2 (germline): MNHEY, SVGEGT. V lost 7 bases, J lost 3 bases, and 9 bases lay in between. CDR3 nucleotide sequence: TGTGCCAGCACCGAGAAAGACTATGGCTACACCTTC. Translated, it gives CASTEKDYGYTF.

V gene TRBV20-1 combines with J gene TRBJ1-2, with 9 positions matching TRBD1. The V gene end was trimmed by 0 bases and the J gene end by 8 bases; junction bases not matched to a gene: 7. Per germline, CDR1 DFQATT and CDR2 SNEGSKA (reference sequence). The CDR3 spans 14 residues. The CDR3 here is CSARDAGTGKGYTF. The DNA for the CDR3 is TGCAGTGCTAGAGACGCCGGGACAGGGAAAGGCTACACCTTC.

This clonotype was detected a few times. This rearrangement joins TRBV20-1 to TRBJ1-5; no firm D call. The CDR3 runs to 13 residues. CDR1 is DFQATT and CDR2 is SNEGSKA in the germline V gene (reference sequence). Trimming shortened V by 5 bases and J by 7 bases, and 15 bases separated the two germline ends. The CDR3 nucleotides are TGCAGTGCTGATTTGAGGGTCGGGCAGCCCCAGCATTTT. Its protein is CSADLRVGQPQHF.

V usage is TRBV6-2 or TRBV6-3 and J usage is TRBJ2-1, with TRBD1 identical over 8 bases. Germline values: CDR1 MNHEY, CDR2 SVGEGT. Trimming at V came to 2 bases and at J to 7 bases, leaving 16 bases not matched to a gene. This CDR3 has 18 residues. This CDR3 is CASSYHAVSRGPGNEQFF. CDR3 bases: TGTGCCAGCAGTTACCACGCAGTGAGCAGGGGGCCTGGGAATGAGCAGTTCTTC.

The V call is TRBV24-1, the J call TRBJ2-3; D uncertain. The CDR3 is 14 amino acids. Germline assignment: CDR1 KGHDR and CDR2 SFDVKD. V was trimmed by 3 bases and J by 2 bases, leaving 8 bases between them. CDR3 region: CATSDTRDTDTQYF. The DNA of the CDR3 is TGTGCCACCAGTGATACCCGAGACACAGATACGCAGTATTTT.

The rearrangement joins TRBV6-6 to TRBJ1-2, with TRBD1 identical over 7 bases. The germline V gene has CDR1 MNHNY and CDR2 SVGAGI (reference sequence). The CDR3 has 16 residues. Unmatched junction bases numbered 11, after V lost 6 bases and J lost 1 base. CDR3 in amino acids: CASSFPGGLVNYGYTF. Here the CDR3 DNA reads TGTGCCAGCAGCTTCCCAGGGGGTCTCGTTAACTATGGCTACACCTTC.

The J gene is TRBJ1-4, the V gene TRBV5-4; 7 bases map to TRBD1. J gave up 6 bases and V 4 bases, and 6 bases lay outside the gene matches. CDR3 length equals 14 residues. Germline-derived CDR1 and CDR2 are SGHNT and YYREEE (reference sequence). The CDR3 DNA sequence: TGTGCCAGCAGCCGACAGGGACGGGATGAAAAACTGTTTTTT. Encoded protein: CASSRQGRDEKLFF.

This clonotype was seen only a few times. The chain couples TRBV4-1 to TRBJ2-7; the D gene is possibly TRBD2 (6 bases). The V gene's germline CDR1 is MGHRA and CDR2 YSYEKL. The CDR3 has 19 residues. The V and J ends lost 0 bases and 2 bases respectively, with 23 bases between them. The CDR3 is CASSQDPPREAGRAYEQYF. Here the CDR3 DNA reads TGCGCCAGCAGCCAAGATCCTCCGCGTGAGGCGGGGAGAGCCTACGAGCAGTACTTC.

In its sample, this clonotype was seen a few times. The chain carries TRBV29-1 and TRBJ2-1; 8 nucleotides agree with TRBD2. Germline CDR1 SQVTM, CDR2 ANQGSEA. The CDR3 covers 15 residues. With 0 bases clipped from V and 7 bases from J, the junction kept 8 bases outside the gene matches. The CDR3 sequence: CSVEDPRGGRNEQFF. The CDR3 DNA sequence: TGCAGCGTTGAAGATCCCCGGGGGGGCCGAAATGAGCAGTTCTTC.